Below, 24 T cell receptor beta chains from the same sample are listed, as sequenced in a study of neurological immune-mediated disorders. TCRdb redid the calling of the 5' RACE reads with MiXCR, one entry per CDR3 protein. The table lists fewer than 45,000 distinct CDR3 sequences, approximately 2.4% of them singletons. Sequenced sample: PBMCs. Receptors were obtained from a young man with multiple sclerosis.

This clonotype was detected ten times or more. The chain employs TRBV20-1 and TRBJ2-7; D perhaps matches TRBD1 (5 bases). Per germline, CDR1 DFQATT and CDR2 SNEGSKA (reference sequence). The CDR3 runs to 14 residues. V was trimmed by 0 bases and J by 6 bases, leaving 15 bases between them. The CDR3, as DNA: TGCAGTGCTAGAGACGGCCAGGGCCTAGGCGAGCAGTACTTC. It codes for CSARDGQGLGEQYF.

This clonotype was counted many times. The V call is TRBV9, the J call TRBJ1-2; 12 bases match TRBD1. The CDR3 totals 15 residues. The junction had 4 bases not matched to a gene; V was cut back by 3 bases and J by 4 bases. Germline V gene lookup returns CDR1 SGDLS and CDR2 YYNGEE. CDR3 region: CASSAPGQGAYGYTF. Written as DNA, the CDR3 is TGTGCCAGCAGCGCCCCGGGACAGGGGGCCTATGGCTACACCTTC.

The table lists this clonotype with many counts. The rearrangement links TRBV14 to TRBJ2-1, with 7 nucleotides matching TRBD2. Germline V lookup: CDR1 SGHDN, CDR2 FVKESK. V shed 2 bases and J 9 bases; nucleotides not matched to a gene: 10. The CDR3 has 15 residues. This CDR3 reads CASSQPGLRWAEQFF. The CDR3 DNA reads TGTGCCAGCAGCCAACCGGGACTAAGGTGGGCTGAGCAGTTCTTC.

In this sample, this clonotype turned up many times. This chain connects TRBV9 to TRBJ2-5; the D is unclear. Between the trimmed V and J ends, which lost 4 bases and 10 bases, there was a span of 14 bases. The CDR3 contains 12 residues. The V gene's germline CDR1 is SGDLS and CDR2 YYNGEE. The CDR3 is CASSPDRKDQYF. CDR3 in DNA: TGTGCCAGCAGCCCTGATCGAAAGGACCAGTACTTC.

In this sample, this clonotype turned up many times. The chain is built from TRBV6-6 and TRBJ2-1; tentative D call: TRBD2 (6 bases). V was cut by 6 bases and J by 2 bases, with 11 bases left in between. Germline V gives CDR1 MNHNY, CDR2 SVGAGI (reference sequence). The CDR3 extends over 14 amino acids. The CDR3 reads CASSFSGTYNEQFF. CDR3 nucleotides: TGTGCCAGCAGCTTTAGCGGAACCTACAATGAGCAGTTCTTC.

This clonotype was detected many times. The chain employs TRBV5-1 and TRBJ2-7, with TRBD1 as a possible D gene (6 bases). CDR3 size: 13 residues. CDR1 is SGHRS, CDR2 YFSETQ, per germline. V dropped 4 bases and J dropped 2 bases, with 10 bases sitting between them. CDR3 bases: TGCGCCAGCAGCCTGGACAGTCCCTACGAGCAGTACTTC. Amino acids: CASSLDSPYEQYF.

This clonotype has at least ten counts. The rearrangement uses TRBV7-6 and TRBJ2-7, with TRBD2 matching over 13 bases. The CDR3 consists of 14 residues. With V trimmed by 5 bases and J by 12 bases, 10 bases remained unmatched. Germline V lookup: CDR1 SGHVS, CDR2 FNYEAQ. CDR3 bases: TGTGCCAGCAGCCAGGAACTAGCGGGAGGGCCCGGGTACTTC. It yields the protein CASSQELAGGPGYF.

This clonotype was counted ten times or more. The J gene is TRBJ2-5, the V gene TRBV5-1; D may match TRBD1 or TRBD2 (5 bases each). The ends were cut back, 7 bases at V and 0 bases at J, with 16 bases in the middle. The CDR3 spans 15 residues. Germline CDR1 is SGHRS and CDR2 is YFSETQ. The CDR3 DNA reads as TGCGCCAGCGGCTCCAGGGTGGGGGACCAAGAGACCCAGTACTTC. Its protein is CASGSRVGDQETQYF.

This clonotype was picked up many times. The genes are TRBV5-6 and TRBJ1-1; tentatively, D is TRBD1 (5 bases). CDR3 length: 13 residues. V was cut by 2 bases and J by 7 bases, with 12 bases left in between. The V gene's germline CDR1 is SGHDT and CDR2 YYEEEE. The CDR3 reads CASSFAGVGEAFF. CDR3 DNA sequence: TGTGCCAGCAGCTTCGCGGGGGTGGGTGAAGCTTTCTTT.

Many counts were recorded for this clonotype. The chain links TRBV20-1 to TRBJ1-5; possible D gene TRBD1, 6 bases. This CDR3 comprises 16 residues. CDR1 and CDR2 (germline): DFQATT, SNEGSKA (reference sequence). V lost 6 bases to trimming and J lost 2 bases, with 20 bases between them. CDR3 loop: CSALNRVLGGNQPQHF. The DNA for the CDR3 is TGCAGTGCCCTGAACAGGGTTTTAGGGGGCAATCAGCCCCAGCATTTT.

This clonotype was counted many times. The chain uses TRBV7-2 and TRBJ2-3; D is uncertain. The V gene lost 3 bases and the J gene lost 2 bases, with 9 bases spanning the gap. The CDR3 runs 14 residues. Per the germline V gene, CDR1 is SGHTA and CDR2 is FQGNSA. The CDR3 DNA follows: TGTGCCAGCAGCTTGGCTGTCGCCACAGATACGCAGTATTTT. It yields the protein CASSLAVATDTQYF.

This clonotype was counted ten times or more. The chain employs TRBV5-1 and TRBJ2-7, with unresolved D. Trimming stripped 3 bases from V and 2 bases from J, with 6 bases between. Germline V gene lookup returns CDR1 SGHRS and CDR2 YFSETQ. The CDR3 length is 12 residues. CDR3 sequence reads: CASSSTTYEQYF. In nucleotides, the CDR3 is TGCGCCAGCAGCTCTACGACCTACGAGCAGTACTTC.

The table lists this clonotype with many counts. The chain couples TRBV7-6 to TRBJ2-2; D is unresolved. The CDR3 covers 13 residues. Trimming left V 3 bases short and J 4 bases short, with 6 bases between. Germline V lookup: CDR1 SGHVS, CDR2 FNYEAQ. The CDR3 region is CASSFRSTGELFF. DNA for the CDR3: TGTGCCAGCAGCTTCAGGAGCACCGGGGAGCTGTTTTTT.

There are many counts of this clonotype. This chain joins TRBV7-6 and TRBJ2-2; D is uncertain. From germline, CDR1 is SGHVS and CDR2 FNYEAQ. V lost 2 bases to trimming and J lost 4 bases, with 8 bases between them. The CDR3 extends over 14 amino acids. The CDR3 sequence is CASSLSLATGELFF. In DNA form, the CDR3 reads TGTGCCAGCAGCTTAAGTCTCGCCACCGGGGAGCTGTTTTTT.

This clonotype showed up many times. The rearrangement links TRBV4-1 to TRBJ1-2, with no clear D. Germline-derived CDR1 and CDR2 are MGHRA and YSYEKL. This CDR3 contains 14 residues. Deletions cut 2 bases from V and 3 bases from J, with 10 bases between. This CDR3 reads CASSQSNSYYGYTF. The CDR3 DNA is TGCGCCAGCAGCCAATCCAACTCCTACTATGGCTACACCTTC.

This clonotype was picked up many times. The CDR3 DNA follows: TGTGCCAGCAGCAACAGGGGGCTCCGCAATCAGCCCCAGCATTTT. This gives the protein CASSNRGLRNQPQHF. The chain joins TRBV12-3 or TRBV12-4 to TRBJ1-5; TRBD1 matches 9 bases. V trimming: 6 bases; J trimming: 2 bases; junction bases outside the gene matches: 5. This CDR3 is 15 amino acids long.

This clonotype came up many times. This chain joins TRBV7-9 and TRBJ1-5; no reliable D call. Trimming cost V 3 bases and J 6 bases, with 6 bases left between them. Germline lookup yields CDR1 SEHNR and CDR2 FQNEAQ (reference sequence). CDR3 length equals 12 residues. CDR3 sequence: CASSFRLQPQHF. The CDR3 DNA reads TGTGCCAGCAGCTTTAGACTTCAGCCCCAGCATTTT. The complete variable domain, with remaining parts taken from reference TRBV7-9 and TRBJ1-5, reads DTGVSQNPRHKITKRGQNVTFRCDPISEHNRLYWYRQTLGQGPEFLTYFQNEAQLEKSRLLSDRFSAERPKGSFSTLEIQRTEQGDSAMYLCASSFRLQPQHFGDGTRLSIL.

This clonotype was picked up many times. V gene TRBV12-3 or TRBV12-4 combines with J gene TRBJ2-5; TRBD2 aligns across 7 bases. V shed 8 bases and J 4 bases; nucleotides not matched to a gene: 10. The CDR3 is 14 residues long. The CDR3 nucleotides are TGTGCCAGCCAGACTAGCTGGGGTTCAGAGACCCAGTACTTC. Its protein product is CASQTSWGSETQYF.

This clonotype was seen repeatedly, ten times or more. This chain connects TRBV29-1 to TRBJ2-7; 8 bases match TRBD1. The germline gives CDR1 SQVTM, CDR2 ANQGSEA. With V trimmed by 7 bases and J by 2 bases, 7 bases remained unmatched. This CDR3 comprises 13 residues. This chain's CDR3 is CSAKDRDPYEQYF. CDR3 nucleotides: TGCAGCGCGAAGGACAGGGATCCCTACGAGCAGTACTTC.

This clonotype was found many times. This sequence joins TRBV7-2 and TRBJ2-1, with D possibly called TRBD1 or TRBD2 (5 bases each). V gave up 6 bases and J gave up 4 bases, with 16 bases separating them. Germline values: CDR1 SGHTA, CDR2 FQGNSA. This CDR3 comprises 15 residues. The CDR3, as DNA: TGTGCCAGCAGGTCGGGTACGGGGCAATACAATGAGCAGTTCTTC. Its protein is CASRSGTGQYNEQFF. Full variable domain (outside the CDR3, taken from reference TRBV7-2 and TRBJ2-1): GAGVSQSPSNKVTEKGKDVELRCDPISGHTALYWYRQSLGQGLEFLIYFQGNSAPDKSGLPSDRFSAERTGGSVSTLTIQRTQQEDSAVYLCASRSGTGQYNEQFFGPGTRLTVL.

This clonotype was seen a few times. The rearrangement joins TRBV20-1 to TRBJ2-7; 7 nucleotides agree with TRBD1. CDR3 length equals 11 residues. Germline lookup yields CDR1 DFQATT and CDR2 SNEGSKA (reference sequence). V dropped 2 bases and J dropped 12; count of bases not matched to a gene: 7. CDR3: CSARSQGDVYF. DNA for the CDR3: TGCAGTGCTAGATCGCAGGGGGATGTGTACTTC.

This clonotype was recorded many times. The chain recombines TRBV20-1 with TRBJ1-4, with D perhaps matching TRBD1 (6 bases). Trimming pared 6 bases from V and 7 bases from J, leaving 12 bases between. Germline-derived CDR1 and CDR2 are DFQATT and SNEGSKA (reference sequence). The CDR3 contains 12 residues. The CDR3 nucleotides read TGCAGTGCCTTCCCGACAGGTGAAAAACTGTTTTTT. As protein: CSAFPTGEKLFF.

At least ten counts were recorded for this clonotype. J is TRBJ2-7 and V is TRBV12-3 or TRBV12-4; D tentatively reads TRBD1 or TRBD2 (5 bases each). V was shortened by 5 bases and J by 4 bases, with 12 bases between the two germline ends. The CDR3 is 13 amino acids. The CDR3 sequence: CASSPRGHYEQYF. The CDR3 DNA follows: TGTGCCAGCAGTCCCCGGGGCCATTACGAGCAGTACTTC.

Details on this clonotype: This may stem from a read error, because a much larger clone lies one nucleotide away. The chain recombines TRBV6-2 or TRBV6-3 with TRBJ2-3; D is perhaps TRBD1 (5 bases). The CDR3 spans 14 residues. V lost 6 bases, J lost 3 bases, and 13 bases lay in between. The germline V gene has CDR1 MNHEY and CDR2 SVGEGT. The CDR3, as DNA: TGTGCCAGCAGAAAATTGACAGTGACAGATACGCAGTATTTT. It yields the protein CASRKLTVTDTQYF.